This TCR beta chain is drawn from a study of cytomegalovirus exposure and HLA in healthy donors (dated by TCRdb to about 2017). In terms of the full investigation: According to a later analysis, the 120 validation repertoires were produced on the same platform as the roughly 600 repertoires of the first cohort. High-throughput TCR immunosequencing, statistical association of individual TCRs with disease status, and machine learning were combined to predict cytomegalovirus infection status. The study aimed to test whether cataloging public T cell receptors could reveal signatures of past pathogen exposure. In addition to the first cohort of 650 to 750 subjects, a separate validation cohort of 130 or so different subjects was used. What the study reported, not specific to this receptor: A few of the identified cytomegalovirus-associated TCR beta chains were confirmed in vitro to be specific for cytomegalovirus antigens. The validation cohort had no HLA typing available for a later analysis, so co-occurrence within that cohort was assessed over all 130 or so repertoires. Of the cluster scores, 90% to 95% were above 0 in a later analysis, which found that TCRs clustered in the first cohort also tended to co-occur in the approximately 120 validation repertoires. In both the original and validation cohorts, the classifier was reported to diagnose cytomegalovirus status with high specificity and sensitivity. According to the authors, the approach could potentially be generalized to other disease states and immunological phenotypes. The study gave a list of 150 to 200 TCR beta chains associated with cytomegalovirus. Across donors, most TCR sequences were observed very rarely, whereas some public TCRs were present in many individuals.

The germline V gene yields MGHRA for CDR1 and YSYEKL for CDR2. Including the terminal cysteine and phenylalanine, the CDR3 comprises 15 residues. CDR3 DNA is the only sequence kept; it has 45 bases, read in frame from the first base. V is reduced by 1 base and J by 3 bases, leaving a spacing of 12 bases between them. As for this clone: Its cognate antigen has yet to be identified. Per-nucleotide qualities are absent, and no much larger clonotype sits a single base away.

Donors formed part of the validation cohort, which comprised about 130 subjects and was distinct from the first cohort of some 700 subjects. The receptor library was made with the immunoSEQ multiplex PCR assay. On the authors' methods: A statistical classification framework was built for diagnosing cytomegalovirus status from the catalog of TCR beta chain sequences. The table was pulled from immuneACCESS by TCRdb, which kept in-frame rearrangements only. Such tables lose some clones; where checked, under half of the loss comes from unresolved V genes, and the rest has no known cause. That table furnishes V, J and clone size, whereas the DNA furnished D and trimming. The sample table shows about 160,000 clones, and approximately 87% are seen once. 5.5% to 6% of the sample comes from the top ten.

This TCR was sampled from a woman aged 25 to 39 in good health and CMV-seronegative. The source material was PBMCs. The chain couples TRBV4-1 to TRBJ1-1; the D gene is possibly TRBD1, with 5 bases matching. At the DNA level, the sequence is TGCGCCAGCAGCCAAGTCGCAGGGCATCACACTGAAGCTTTCTTT. Translated, it gives CASSQVAGHHTEAFF.